The sequence of this TCR beta chain was determined in a study of cytomegalovirus exposure and HLA in healthy donors. This CDR3 contains 16 residues. V shed 5 bases, J shed 2 bases, and the junction held 12 bases outside the gene matches. In germline, CDR1 is MNHEY, CDR2 SMNVEV (reference sequence). PCR was performed using 60 Vbeta and 13 Jbeta primers. TCRdb's table, derived via immunoSEQ multiplex PCR, lists solely in-frame clones and lacks some. The table has some 180,000 clones, approximately 76% seen once. Findings of the study overall: There were 150 to 200 TCR beta chains listed as cytomegalovirus-associated.

This clone was detected a few times. What it recognizes is unknown. This receptor was identified in a woman younger than 35 in good health and CMV-seropositive. J is TRBJ2-7 and V is TRBV27; 7 nucleotides line up with TRBD1. Sequences were obtained from PBMCs. The CDR3: CASSSRGFANPYEQYF. DNA for the CDR3: TGTGCCAGCAGTAGCAGGGGGTTCGCAAATCCCTACGAGCAGTACTTC.